Presented here are 3 T cell receptor beta chains from one specimen sequenced in a study of OX40 agonist ivuxolimab in advanced cancers. Only in-frame clones appear in the TCRdb table, and some are missing; sequencing was by immunoSEQ multiplex PCR. This sample yields more than 95,000 clones, of which roughly nine tenths are seen a single time; roughly 0.31% belongs to the top ten. Sequenced material: CD4+ or CD8+ T cells sorted from blood, taken in a trial of the OX40 agonist ivuxolimab. These receptors came from an adult with an advanced solid tumor such as melanoma, head and neck, liver or kidney cancer.

The CDR3 protein is CASSLVSTVDGYTF. The CDR3 DNA is TGTGCCAGCAGCTTGGTATCGACAGTCGATGGCTACACCTTC. This chain connects TRBV5-4 to TRBJ1-2, with D tentatively TRBD1 (5 bases). The ends were cut back, 0 bases at V and 6 bases at J, with 12 bases in the middle. CDR1 and CDR2 (germline): SGHNT, YYREEE (reference sequence). CDR3 length equals 14 residues.

J is TRBJ1-4 and V is TRBV7-2, with a tentative D call TRBD1 (5 bases). The germline V gene has CDR1 SGHTA and CDR2 FQGNSA. The CDR3 totals 14 residues. V lost 3 bases, J lost 6 bases, and 11 bases lay in between. The CDR3 loop reads CASSFKGSDEKLFF. The CDR3 region has the DNA TGTGCCAGCAGCTTTAAGGGGTCGGATGAAAAACTGTTTTTT.

The CDR3 bases are TGTGCCAGCAGTGAACTCTCTTTCACTGAAGCTTTCTTT. This gives the protein CASSELSFTEAFF. The J gene is TRBJ1-1, the V gene TRBV6-1; D is undetermined. The germline V and J ends were trimmed by 2 bases and 4 bases, with 8 bases remaining between them. The CDR3 length is 13 residues. The germline gives CDR1 MNHNS, CDR2 SASEGT.